This note documents a single T cell receptor beta chain sequence. Its target is unknown. The data were taken from a study of OX40 agonist ivuxolimab in advanced cancers. Study outcomes and limitations: At 0.1-3.0 mg/kg, partial responders had clonal expansion among the lowest observed.

This CDR3 region has 13 residues. V lost 4 bases and J lost 2, with 9 bases in between. CDR1 and CDR2 from the germline V gene are SGHNT and YYREEE (reference sequence). Only in-frame clones appear in the TCRdb table, and some are missing; sequencing was by immunoSEQ multiplex PCR. The sample includes tens of thousands of clones, about 90% seen only once; the top ten take less than 0.7%. The source material was CD4+ or CD8+ T cells sorted from blood, sampled in a trial of the OX40 agonist ivuxolimab. The J gene is TRBJ2-5, the V gene TRBV5-4; D is perhaps TRBD1 (7 bases). This receptor was identified in an adult with an advanced solid tumor such as melanoma, head and neck, liver or kidney cancer. CDR3: CASSAGQQETQYF. DNA of the CDR3: TGTGCCAGCAGCGCGGGACAGCAAGAGACCCAGTACTTC.